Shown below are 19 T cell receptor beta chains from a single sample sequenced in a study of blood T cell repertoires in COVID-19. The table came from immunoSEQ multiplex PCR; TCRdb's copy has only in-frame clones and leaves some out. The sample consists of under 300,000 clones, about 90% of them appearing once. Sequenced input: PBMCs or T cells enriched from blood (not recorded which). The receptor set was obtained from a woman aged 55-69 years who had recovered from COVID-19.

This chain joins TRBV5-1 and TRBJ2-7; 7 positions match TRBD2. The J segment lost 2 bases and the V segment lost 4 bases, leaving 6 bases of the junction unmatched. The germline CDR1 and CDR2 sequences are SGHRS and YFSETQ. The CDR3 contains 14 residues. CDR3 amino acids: CASSPGGTTYEQYF. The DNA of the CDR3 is TGCGCCAGCAGCCCCGGGGGGACGACCTACGAGCAGTACTTC.

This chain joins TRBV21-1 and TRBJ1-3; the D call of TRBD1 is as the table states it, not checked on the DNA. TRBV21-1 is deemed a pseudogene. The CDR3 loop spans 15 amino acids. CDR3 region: CASSKDSGSGNTIYF. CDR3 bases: TGTGCCAGCAGCAAAGATTCAGGCTCTGGAAACACCATATATTTT.

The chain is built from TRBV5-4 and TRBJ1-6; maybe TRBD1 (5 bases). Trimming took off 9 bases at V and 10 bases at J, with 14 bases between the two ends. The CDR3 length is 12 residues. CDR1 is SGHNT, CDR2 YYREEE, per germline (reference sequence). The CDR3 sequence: CATQGEGSPLHF. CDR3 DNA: TGTGCCACCCAAGGGGAGGGGTCACCCCTCCACTTT.

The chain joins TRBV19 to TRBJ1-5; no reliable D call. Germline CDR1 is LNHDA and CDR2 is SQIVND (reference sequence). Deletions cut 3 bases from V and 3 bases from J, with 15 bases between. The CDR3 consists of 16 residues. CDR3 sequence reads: CASSITARVDNQPQHF. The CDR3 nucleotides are TGTGCCAGTAGTATTACAGCTCGAGTGGACAATCAGCCCCAGCATTTT. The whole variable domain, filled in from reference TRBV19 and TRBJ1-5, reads DGGITQSPKYLFRKEGQNVTLSCEQNLNHDAMYWYRQDPGQGLRLIYYSQIVNDFQKGDIAEGYSVSREKKESFPLTVTSAQKNPTAFYLCASSITARVDNQPQHFGDGTRLSIL.

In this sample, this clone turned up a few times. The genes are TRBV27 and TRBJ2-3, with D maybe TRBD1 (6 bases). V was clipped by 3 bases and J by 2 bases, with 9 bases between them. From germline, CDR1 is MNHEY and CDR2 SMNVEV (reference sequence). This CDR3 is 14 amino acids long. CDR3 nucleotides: TGTGCCAGCAGTTTCGCAGGGGACACAGATACGCAGTATTTT. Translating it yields CASSFAGDTDTQYF.

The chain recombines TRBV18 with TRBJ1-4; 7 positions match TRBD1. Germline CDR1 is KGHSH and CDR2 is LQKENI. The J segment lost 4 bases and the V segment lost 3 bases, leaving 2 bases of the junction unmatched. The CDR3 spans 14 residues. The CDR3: CASSPTGLNEKLFF. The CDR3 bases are TGTGCCAGCTCACCGACAGGGCTTAATGAAAAACTGTTTTTT.

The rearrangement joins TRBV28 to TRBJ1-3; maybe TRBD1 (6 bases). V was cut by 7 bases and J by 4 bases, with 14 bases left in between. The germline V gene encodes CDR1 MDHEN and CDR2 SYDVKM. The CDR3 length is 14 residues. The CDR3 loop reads CASTEFQGGNTIYF. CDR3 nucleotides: TGTGCCAGCACGGAATTCCAGGGGGGAAACACCATATATTTT. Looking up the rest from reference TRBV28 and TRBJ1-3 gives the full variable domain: DVKVTQSSRYLVKRTGEKVFLECVQDMDHENMFWYRQDPGLGLRLIYFSYDVKMKEKGDIPEGYSVSREKKERFSLILESASTNQTSMYLCASTEFQGGNTIYFGEGSWLTVV.

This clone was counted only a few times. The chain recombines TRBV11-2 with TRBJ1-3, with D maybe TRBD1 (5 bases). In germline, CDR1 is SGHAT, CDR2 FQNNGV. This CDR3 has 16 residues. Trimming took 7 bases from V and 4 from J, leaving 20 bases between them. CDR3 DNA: TGTGCCAGCATGGAAGCGGGGGAATTAGTCGGAAACACCATATATTTT. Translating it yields CASMEAGELVGNTIYF.

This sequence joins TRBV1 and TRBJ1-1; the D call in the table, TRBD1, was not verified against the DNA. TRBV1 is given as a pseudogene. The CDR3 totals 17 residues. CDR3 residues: CTSSQDFRGEVNTEAFF. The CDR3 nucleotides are TGCACCAGCAGCCAAGATTTTAGGGGTGAAGTGAACACTGAAGCTTTCTTT.

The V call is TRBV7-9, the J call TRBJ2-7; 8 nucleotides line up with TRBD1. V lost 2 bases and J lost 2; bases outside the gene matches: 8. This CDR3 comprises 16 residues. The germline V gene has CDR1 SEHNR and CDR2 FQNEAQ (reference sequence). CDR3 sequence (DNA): TGTGCCAGCAGCTTAAATTTCGGGACAGGAGCCTACGAGCAGTACTTC. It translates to CASSLNFGTGAYEQYF.

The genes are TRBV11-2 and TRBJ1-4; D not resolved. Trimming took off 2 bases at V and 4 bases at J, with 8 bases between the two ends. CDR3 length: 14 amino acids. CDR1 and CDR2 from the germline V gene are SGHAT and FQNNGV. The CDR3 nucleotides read TGTGCCAGCAGCTTAAGGGAGGATAATGAAAAACTGTTTTTT. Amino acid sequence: CASSLREDNEKLFF.

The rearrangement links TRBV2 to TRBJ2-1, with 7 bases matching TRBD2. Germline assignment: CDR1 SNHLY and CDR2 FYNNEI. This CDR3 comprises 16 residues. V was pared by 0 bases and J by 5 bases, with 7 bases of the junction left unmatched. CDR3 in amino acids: CASSEAWTGGHNEQFF. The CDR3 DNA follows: TGTGCCAGCAGTGAAGCGTGGACGGGAGGCCACAATGAGCAGTTCTTC.

The CDR3 DNA is TGTGCCAGCAGGTCCTTGAAAGGGAGTTCTAATGAAAAACTGTTTTTT. This translates into CASRSLKGSSNEKLFF. This chain uses TRBV28 with TRBJ1-4, with unresolved D. Trimming removed 6 bases at V and 3 bases at J, with 17 bases between. Germline V CDR1 and CDR2: MDHEN, SYDVKM. This CDR3 region has 16 residues.

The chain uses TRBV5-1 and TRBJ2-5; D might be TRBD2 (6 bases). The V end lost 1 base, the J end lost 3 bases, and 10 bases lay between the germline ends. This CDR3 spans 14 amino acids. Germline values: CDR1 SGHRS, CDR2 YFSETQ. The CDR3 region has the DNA TGCGCCAGCAGCTTGTGGGTAGCGGAAGAGACCCAGTACTTC. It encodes CASSLWVAEETQYF. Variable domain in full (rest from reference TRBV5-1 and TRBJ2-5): KAGVTQTPRYLIKTRGQQVTLSCSPISGHRSVSWYQQTPGQGLQFLFEYFSETQRNKGNFPGRFSGRQFSNSRSEMNVSTLELGDSALYLCASSLWVAEETQYFGPGTRLLVL.

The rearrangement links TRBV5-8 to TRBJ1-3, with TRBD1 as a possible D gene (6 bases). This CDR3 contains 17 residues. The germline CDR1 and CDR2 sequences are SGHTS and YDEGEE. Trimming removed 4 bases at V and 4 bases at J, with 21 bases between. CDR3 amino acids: CASSRVLGTTSGNTIYF. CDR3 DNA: TGTGCCAGCAGCAGGGTCCTTGGGACAACCTCAGGAAACACCATATATTTT.

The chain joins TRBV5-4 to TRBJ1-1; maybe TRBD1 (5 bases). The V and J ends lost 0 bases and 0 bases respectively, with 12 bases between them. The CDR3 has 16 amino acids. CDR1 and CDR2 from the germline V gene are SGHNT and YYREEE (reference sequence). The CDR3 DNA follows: TGTGCCAGCAGCTTGGTATCTGCAGGGATGAACACTGAAGCTTTCTTT. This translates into CASSLVSAGMNTEAFF.

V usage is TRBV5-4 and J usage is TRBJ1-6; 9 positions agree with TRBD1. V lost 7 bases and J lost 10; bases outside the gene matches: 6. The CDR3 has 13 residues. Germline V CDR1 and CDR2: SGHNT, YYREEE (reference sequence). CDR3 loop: CASGWTGESPLHF. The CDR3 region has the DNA TGTGCCAGCGGATGGACAGGGGAATCACCCCTCCACTTT. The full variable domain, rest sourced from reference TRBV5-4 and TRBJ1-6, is ETGVTQSPTHLIKTRGQQVTLRCSSQSGHNTVSWYQQALGQGPQFIFQYYREEENGRGNFPPRFSGLQFPNYSSELNVNALELDDSALYLCASGWTGESPLHFGNGTRLTVT.

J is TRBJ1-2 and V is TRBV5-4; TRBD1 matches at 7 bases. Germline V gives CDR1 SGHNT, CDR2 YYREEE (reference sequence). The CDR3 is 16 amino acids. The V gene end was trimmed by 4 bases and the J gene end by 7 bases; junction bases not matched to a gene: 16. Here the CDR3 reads CASSPGTARPASGYTF. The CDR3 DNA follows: TGTGCCAGCAGCCCTGGGACAGCTCGTCCCGCGAGTGGCTACACCTTC.

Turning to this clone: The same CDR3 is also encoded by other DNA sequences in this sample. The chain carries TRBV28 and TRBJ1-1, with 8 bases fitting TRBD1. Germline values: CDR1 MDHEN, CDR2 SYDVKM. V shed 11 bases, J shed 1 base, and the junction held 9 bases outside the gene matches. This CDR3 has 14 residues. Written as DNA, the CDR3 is TGTGCCGGCATGACAGGGGCACCGAACACTGAAGCTTTCTTT. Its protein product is CAGMTGAPNTEAFF.